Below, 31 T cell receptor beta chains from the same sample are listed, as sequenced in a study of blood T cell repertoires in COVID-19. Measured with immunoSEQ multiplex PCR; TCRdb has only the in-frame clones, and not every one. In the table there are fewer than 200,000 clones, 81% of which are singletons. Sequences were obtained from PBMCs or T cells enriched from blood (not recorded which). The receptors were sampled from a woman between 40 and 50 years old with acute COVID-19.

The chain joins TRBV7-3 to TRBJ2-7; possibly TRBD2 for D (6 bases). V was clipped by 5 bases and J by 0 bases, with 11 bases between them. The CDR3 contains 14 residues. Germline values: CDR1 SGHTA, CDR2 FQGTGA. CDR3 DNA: TGTGCCAGCAGCCCGCTAGCGTACTCCTACGAGCAGTACTTC. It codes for CASSPLAYSYEQYF. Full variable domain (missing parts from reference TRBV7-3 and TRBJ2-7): GAGVSQTPSNKVTEKGKYVELRCDPISGHTALYWYRQSLGQGPEFLIYFQGTGAADDSGLPNDRFFAVRPEGSVSTLKIQRTERGDSAVYLCASSPLAYSYEQYFGPGTRLTVT.

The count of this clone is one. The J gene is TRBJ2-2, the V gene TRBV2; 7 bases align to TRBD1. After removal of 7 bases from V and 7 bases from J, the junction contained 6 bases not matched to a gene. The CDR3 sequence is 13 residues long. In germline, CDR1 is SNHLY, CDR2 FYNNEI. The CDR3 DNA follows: TGTGCCAGCACCGTAACAGGGGACGGGGAGCTGTTTTTT. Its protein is CASTVTGDGELFF.

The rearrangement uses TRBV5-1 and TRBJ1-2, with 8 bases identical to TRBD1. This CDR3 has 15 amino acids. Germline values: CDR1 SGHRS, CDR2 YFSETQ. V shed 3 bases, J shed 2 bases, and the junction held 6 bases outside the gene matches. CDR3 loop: CASSWGTGTNYGYTF. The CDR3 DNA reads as TGCGCCAGCAGCTGGGGGACAGGTACGAACTATGGCTACACCTTC.

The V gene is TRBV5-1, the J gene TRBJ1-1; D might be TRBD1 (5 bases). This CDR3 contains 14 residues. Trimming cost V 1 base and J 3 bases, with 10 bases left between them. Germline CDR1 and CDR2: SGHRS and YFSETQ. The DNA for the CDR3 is TGCGCCAGCAGCTTGCGGGGGGATGACACTGAAGCTTTCTTT. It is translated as CASSLRGDDTEAFF.

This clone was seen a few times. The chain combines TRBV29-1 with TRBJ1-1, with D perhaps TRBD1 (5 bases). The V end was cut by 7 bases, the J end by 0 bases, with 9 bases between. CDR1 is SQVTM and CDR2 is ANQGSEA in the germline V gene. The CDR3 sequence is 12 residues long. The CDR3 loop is CSGGHMNTEAFF. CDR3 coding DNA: TGCAGCGGAGGACACATGAACACTGAAGCTTTCTTT.

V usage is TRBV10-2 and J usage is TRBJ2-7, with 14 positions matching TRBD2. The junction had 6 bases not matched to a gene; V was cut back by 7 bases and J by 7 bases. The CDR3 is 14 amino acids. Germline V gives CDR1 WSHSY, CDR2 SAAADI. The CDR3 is CASMGLAGAREQYF. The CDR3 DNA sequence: TGCGCCAGCATGGGACTAGCGGGAGCTCGGGAGCAGTACTTC.

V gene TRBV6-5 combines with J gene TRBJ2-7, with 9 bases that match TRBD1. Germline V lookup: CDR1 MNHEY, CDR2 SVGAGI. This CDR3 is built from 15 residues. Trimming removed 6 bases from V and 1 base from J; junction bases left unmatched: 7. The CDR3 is CASRPDRGYSYEQYF. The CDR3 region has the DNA TGTGCCAGCAGGCCGGACAGGGGCTATTCCTACGAGCAGTACTTC.

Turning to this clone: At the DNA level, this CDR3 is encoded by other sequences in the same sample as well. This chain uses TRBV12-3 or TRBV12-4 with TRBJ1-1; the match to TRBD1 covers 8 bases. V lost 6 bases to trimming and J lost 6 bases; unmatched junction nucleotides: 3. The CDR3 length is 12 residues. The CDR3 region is CASSPTGAEAFF. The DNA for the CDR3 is TGTGCCAGCAGCCCGACAGGGGCTGAAGCTTTCTTT.

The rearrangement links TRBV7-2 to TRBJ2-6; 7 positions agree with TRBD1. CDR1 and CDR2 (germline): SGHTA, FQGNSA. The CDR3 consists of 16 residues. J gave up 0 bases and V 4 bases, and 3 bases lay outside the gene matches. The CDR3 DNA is TGTGCCAGCAGCTCTTCAGGGGGCTCTGGGGCCAACGTCCTGACTTTC. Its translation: CASSSSGGSGANVLTF.

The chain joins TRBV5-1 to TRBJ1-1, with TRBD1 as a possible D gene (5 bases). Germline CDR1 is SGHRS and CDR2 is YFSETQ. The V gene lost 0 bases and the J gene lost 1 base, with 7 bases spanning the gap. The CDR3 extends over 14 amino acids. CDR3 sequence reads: CASSLVQENTEAFF. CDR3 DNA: TGCGCCAGCAGCTTGGTACAGGAGAACACTGAAGCTTTCTTT.

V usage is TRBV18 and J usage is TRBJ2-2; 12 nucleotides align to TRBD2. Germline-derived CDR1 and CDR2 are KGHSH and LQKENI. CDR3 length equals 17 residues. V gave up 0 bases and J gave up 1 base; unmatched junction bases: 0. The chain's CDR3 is CASSPPTSGGNTGELFF. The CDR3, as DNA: TGTGCCAGCTCACCACCGACTAGCGGGGGGAACACCGGGGAGCTGTTTTTT.

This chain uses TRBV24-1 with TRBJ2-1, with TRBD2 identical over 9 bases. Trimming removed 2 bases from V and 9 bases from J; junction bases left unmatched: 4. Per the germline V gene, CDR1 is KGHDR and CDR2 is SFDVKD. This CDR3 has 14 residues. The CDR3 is CATSDSGLAFEQFF. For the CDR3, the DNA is TGTGCCACCAGTGATTCGGGACTAGCTTTTGAGCAGTTCTTC.

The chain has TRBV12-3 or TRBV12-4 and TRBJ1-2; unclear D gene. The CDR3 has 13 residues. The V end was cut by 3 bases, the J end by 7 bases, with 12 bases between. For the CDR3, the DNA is TGTGCCAGCAGTTTCGAGACTAGCGGTGGCTACACCTTC. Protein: CASSFETSGGYTF.

The CDR3 spells CASSISGTSSYNEQFF. In DNA form, the CDR3 reads TGTGCCAGCAGCATTTCCGGGACTAGCTCCTACAATGAGCAGTTCTTC. The V and J genes are TRBV7-2 and TRBJ2-1, with TRBD2 identical over 8 bases. The ends lost 5 bases at V and 0 bases at J; junction bases unmatched: 6. Per the germline V gene, CDR1 is SGHTA and CDR2 is FQGNSA. This CDR3 region has 16 residues.

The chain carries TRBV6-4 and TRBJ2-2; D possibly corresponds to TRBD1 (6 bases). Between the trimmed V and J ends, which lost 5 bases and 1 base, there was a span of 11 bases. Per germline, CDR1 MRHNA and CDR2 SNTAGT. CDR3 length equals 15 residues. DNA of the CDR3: TGTGCCAGCAGTCCTGCAGGGGAGAACACCGGGGAGCTGTTTTTT. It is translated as CASSPAGENTGELFF.

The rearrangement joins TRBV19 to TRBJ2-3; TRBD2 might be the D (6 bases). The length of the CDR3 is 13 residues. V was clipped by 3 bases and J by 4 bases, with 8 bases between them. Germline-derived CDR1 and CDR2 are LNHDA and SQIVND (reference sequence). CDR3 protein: CASSITGADTQYF. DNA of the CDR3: TGTGCCAGTAGTATCACGGGAGCAGATACGCAGTATTTT.

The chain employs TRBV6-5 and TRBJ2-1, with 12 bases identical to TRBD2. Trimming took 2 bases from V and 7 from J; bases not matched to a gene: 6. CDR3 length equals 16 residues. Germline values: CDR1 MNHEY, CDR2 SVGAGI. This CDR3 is CASSYQTSGRGNEQFF. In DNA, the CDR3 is TGTGCCAGCAGTTACCAGACTAGCGGGAGAGGTAATGAGCAGTTCTTC.

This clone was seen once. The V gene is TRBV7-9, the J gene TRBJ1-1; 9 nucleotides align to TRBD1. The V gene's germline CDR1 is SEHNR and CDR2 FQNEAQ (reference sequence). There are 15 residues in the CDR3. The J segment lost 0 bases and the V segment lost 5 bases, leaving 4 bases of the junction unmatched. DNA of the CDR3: TGTGCCAGCAGCCGCGGGACAGGGATGAACACTGAAGCTTTCTTT. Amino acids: CASSRGTGMNTEAFF. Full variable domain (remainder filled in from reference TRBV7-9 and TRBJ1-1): DTGVSQNPRHKITKRGQNVTFRCDPISEHNRLYWYRQTLGQGPEFLTYFQNEAQLEKSRLLSDRFSAERPKGSFSTLEIQRTEQGDSAMYLCASSRGTGMNTEAFFGQGTRLTVV.

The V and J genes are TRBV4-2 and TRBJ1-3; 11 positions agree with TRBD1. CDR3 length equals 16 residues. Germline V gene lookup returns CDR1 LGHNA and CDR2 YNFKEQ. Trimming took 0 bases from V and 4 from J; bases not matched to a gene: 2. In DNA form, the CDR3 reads TGTGCCAGCAGCCAAGAAGGGACAGGGGGAGGAAACACCATATATTTT. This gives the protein CASSQEGTGGGNTIYF.

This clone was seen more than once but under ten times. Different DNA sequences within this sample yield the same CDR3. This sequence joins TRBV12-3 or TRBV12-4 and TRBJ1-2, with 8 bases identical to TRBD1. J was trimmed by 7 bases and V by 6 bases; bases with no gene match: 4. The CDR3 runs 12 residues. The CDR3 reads CASRQGAGGYTF. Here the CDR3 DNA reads TGTGCCAGCAGGCAGGGGGCAGGTGGCTACACCTTC.

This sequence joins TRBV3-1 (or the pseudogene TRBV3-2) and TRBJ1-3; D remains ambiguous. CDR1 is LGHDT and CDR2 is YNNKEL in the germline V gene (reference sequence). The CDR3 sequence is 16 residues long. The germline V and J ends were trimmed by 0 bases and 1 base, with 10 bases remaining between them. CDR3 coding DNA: TGTGCCAGCAGCCAAGAAGCGGCGCTTTCTGGAAACACCATATATTTT. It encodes CASSQEAALSGNTIYF.

CDR3 DNA: TGTGCCAGCAGCTTACAGTCCCCCCCCAATGAGCAGTTCTTC. Its protein product is CASSLQSPPNEQFF. The chain joins TRBV7-8 to TRBJ2-1; D gene ambiguous. V gave up 2 bases and J gave up 6 bases, with 11 bases separating them. The CDR3 spans 14 residues. Germline-derived CDR1 and CDR2 are SGHVS and FQNEAQ.

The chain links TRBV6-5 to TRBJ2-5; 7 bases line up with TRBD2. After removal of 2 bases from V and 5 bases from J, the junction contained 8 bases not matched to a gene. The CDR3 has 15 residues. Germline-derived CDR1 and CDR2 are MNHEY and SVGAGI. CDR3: CASSYRGDLLETQYF. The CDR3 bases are TGTGCCAGCAGTTACCGGGGGGACTTGCTTGAGACCCAGTACTTC.

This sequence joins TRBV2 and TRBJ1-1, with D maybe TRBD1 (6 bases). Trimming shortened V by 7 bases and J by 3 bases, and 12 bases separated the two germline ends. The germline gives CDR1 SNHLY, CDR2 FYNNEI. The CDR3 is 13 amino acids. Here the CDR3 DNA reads TGTGCCAGCAATTGGGGGCCGGACACTGAAGCTTTCTTT. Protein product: CASNWGPDTEAFF.

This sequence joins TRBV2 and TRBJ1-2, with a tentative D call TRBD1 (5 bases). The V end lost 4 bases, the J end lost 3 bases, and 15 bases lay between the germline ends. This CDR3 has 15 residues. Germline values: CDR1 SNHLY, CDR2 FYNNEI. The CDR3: CASSATGLGHYGYTF. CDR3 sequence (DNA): TGTGCCAGCAGTGCGACGGGCCTGGGGCACTATGGCTACACCTTC.

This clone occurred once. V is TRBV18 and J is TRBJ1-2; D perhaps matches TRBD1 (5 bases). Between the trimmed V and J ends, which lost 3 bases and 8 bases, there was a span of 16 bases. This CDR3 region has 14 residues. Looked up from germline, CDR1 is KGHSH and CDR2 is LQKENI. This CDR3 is CASSPSTDAIGYTF. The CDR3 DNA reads TGTGCCAGCTCACCCTCGACAGATGCTATCGGCTACACCTTC.

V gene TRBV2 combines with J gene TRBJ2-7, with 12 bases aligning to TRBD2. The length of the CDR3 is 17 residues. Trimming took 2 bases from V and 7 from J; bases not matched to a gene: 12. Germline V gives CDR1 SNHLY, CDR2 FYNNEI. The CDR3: CASSENSRLAGVGEQYF. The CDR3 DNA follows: TGTGCCAGCAGTGAAAACTCTCGACTAGCGGGAGTAGGGGAGCAGTACTTC. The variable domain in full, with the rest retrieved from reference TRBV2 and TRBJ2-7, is EPEVTQTPSHQVTQMGQEVILRCVPISNHLYFYWYRQILGQKVEFLVSFYNNEISEKSEIFDDQFSVERPDGSNFTLKIRSTKLEDSAMYFCASSENSRLAGVGEQYFGPGTRLTVT.

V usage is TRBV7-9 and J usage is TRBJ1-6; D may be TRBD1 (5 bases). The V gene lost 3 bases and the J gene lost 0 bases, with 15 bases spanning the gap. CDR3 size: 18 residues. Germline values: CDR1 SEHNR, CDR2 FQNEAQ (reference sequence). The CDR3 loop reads CASSFRQGGFSYNSPLHF. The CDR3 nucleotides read TGTGCCAGCAGCTTTCGGCAGGGTGGGTTCTCCTATAATTCACCCCTCCACTTT.

The CDR3 nucleotides read TGTGCCAGCTCACCGGGGACTAGCGGGTCTGGAGATACGCAGTATTTT. As protein: CASSPGTSGSGDTQYF. The chain has TRBV18 and TRBJ2-3; 12 nucleotides match TRBD2. CDR1 is KGHSH and CDR2 is LQKENI in the germline V gene. The V gene end was trimmed by 3 bases and the J gene end by 5 bases; junction bases not matched to a gene: 6. The CDR3 loop spans 16 amino acids.

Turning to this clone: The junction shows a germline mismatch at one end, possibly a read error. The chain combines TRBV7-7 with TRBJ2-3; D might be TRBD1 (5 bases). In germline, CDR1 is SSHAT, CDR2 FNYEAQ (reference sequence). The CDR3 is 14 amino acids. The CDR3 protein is CASSPTGHGDTQYF. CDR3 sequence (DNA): TGTGCTAGCAGCCCAACAGGCCACGGAGATACGCAGTATTTT.

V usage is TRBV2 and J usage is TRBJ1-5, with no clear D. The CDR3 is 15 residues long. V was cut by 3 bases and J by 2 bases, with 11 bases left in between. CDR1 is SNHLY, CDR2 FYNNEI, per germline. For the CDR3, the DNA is TGTGCCAGCAGTGACCGCCCTATGGGCAATCAGCCCCAGCATTTT. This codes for CASSDRPMGNQPQHF. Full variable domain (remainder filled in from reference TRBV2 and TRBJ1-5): EPEVTQTPSHQVTQMGQEVILRCVPISNHLYFYWYRQILGQKVEFLVSFYNNEISEKSEIFDDQFSVERPDGSNFTLKIRSTKLEDSAMYFCASSDRPMGNQPQHFGDGTRLSIL.